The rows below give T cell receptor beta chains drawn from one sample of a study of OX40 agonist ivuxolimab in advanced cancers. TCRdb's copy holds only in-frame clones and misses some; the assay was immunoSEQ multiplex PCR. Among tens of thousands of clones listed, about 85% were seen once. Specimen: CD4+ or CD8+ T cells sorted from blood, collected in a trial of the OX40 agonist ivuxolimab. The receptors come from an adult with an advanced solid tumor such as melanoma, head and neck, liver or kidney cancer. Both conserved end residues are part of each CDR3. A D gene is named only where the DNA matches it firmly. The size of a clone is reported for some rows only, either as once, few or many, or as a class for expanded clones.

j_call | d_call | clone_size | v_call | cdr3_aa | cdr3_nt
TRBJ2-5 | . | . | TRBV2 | CASSEAFGETQYF | TGTGCCAGCAGTGAAGCGTTCGGGGAGACCCAGTACTTC
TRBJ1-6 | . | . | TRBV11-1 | CASSLDGSRSPLHF | TGTGCCAGCAGCTTAGATGGCTCTAGGTCACCCCTCCACTTT
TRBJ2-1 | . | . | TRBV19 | CASSPGVPGGSSLFF | TGTGCCAGTAGTCCAGGGGTACCGGGAGGCTCTTCCTTGTTCTTC
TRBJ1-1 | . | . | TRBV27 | CASSFGQRGYTEAFF | TGTGCCAGCAGTTTTGGACAGCGAGGGTACACTGAAGCTTTCTTT
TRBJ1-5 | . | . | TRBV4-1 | CASSSVNLVGGQPQHF | TGCGCCAGCAGCTCCGTCAACCTAGTCGGGGGGCAGCCCCAGCATTTT
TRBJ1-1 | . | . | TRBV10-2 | CASSESGAASMNTEAFF | TGCGCCAGCAGTGAGTCAGGGGCGGCGTCAATGAACACTGAAGCTTTCTTT
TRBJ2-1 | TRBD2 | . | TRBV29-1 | CSVRVAGGYNEQFF | TGCAGCGTTAGAGTAGCGGGAGGGTACAATGAGCAGTTCTTC
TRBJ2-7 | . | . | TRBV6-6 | CASSYGATLREQYF | TGTGCCAGCAGTTACGGGGCCACCCTACGCGAGCAGTACTTC
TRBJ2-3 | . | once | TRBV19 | CASRGPVGRGTDTQYF | TGTGCCAGTAGGGGCCCCGTCGGCAGGGGAACAGATACGCAGTATTTT
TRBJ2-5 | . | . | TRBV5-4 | CASSSGQTYQETQYF | TGTGCCAGCAGCTCTGGACAGACGTACCAAGAGACCCAGTACTTC
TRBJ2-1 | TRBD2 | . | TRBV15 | CATSRSPLAGTNEQFF | TGTGCCACCAGCAGATCACCACTAGCGGGGACTAATGAGCAGTTCTTC
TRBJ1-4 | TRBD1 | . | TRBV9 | CASSVAWDRDEKLFF | TGTGCCAGCAGCGTAGCCTGGGACAGGGATGAAAAACTGTTTTTT
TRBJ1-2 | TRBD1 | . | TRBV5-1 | CASSFATGSYGYTF | TGCGCCAGCAGCTTCGCGACAGGGTCCTATGGCTACACCTTC
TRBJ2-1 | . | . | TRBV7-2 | CASSYQQGYNEQFF | TGTGCCAGCAGCTACCAACAGGGATACAATGAGCAGTTCTTC
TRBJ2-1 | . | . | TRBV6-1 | CASSEGHWGRTSNEQFF | TGTGCCAGCAGTGAAGGGCATTGGGGGCGGACAAGCAATGAGCAGTTCTTC
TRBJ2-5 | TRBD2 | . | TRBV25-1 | CASSDTSGSLETQYF | TGTGCCAGCAGTGATACTAGCGGGAGCTTGGAGACCCAGTACTTC
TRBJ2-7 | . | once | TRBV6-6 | CASNPTDYSVEQYF | TGTGCCAGCAACCCTACGGACTACTCCGTGGAGCAGTACTTC
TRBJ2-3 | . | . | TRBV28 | CASSLSQRSTDTQYF | TGTGCCAGCAGTTTATCTCAGAGGAGCACAGATACGCAGTATTTT
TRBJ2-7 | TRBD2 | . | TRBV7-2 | CASSLVASGGFSYEQYF | TGTGCCAGCAGCTTAGTCGCTAGCGGGGGTTTCTCCTACGAGCAGTACTTC
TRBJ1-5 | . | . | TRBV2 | CASKGDSNQPQHF | TGTGCCAGCAAGGGAGATAGCAATCAGCCCCAGCATTTT
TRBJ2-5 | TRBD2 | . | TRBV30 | CAWRRELAGLQETQYF | TGTGCCTGGAGGCGGGAGCTAGCGGGTCTCCAAGAGACCCAGTACTTC
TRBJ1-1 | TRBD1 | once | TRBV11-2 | CASSLAGGDTEAFF | TGTGCCAGCAGCTTAGCAGGGGGGGACACTGAAGCTTTCTTT
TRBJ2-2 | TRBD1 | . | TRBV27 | CASSSGTATGELFF | TGTGCCAGCAGTTCTGGGACAGCCACCGGGGAGCTGTTTTTT
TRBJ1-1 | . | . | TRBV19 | CASSIGVKSEAFF | TGTGCCAGTAGTATTGGAGTCAAGTCTGAAGCTTTCTTT
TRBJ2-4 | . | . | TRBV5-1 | CASSPSVAKNIQYF | TGCGCCAGCAGCCCTTCGGTAGCCAAAAACATTCAGTACTTC
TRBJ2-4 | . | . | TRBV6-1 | CASSSRPTGENIQYF | TGTGCCAGCAGCTCCCGACCGACTGGGGAAAACATTCAGTACTTC
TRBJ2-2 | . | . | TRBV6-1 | CASRDTGELFF | TGTGCCAGCAGGGACACCGGGGAGCTGTTTTTT
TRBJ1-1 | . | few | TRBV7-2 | CASSLALNTEAFF | TGTGCCAGCAGCTTAGCGTTGAACACTGAAGCTTTCTTT